The 27 T cell receptor beta chains given below trace back to one sample, sequenced in a study of monozygotic twins with inflammatory bowel disease. Reanalyzing the 5' RACE reads, TCRdb keeps one entry per CDR3 protein, without DNA. Its table records about 150,000 distinct CDR3 sequences. Sequencing was done on a sample of blood. The source is a human donor with ulcerative colitis or Crohn's disease, or a healthy co-twin of an affected twin (not recorded which).

The chain carries TRBV28 and TRBJ2-1. This CDR3 is built from 14 residues. Germline V gene lookup returns CDR1 MDHEN and CDR2 SYDVKM. The CDR3 sequence is CASSLAQPNNEQFF.

The rearrangement links TRBV7-3 to TRBJ1-2. There are 13 residues in the CDR3. Germline lookup yields CDR1 SGHTA and CDR2 FQGTGA. This CDR3 reads CASSQASQEGYTF.

The rearrangement uses TRBV28 and TRBJ1-5; TCRdb reports TRBD1, a call that lacks DNA to check it against. Germline V lookup: CDR1 MDHEN, CDR2 SYDVKM. The CDR3 runs to 19 residues. The CDR3 is CASSVPFGGASVLNQPQHF.

V gene TRBV12-3 or TRBV12-4 combines with J gene TRBJ2-7; lacking DNA, the TRBD1 call made by TCRdb goes unchecked. This CDR3 has 16 residues. The chain's CDR3 is CASRGLSGRPPYEQYF.

The chain employs TRBV7-6 and TRBJ2-5; TCRdb's assignment of TRBD1 cannot be checked, as there is no DNA. This CDR3 spans 16 amino acids. CDR1 and CDR2 (germline): SGHVS, FNYEAQ. CDR3 sequence reads: CASSLTGTLDVETQYF.

V is TRBV12-3 or TRBV12-4 and J is TRBJ1-2. This CDR3 is built from 14 residues. CDR3 region: CASSLWLTNYGYTF.

This sequence joins TRBV7-2 and TRBJ2-1; TCRdb calls TRBD2, which cannot be checked without DNA. The germline CDR1 and CDR2 sequences are SGHTA and FQGNSA. This CDR3 has 14 amino acids. The CDR3 loop reads CASSLVSARDEQFF.

V and J are TRBV25-1 and TRBJ2-1; as DNA is missing, the TRBD2 call by TCRdb cannot be tested. Germline-derived CDR1 and CDR2 are MGHDK and SYGVNS. CDR3 length: 15 residues. CDR3: CASSVTSGRTNEQFF. Full variable domain (remainder filled in from reference TRBV25-1 and TRBJ2-1): EADIYQTPRYLVIGTGKKITLECSQTMGHDKMYWYQQDPGMELHLIHYSYGVNSTEKGDLSSESTVSRIRTEHFPLTLESARPSHTSQYLCASSVTSGRTNEQFFGPGTRLTVL.

The V call is TRBV14, the J call TRBJ1-2; TCRdb returns TRBD1, unconfirmable since there is no DNA. CDR1 and CDR2 (germline): SGHDN, FVKESK. The CDR3 totals 15 residues. The CDR3 sequence is CASSQARDIIYGYTF.

V usage is TRBV6-2 or TRBV6-3 and J usage is TRBJ2-5; TCRdb indicates TRBD1, and absent DNA this call remains unverified. The CDR3 sequence is 12 residues long. Germline V lookup: CDR1 MNHEY, CDR2 SVGEGT. CDR3 loop: CASSYGGTTQYF.

V gene TRBV3-1 combines with J gene TRBJ1-6; without DNA, the TCRdb call of TRBD1 cannot be checked. CDR1 and CDR2 from the germline V gene are LGHDT and YNNKEL (reference sequence). This CDR3 spans 17 amino acids. The CDR3 spells CASSQDRGLPYNSPLHF.

The chain combines TRBV18 with TRBJ1-5; as DNA is missing, the TRBD1 call by TCRdb cannot be tested. Germline CDR1 and CDR2: KGHSH and LQKENI. The CDR3 sequence is 15 residues long. The CDR3: CASSPGAVGNQPQHF.

V is TRBV7-3 and J is TRBJ2-1; there is no DNA to check the TCRdb D call of TRBD1. Germline V gene lookup returns CDR1 SGHTA and CDR2 FQGTGA. The CDR3 contains 15 residues. The CDR3: CASSLRQVVYNEQFF.

This chain joins TRBV6-1 and TRBJ1-1. Germline CDR1 and CDR2: MNHNS and SASEGT. The CDR3 covers 13 residues. The CDR3: CASSEFRNTEAFF.

This chain connects TRBV20-1 to TRBJ2-7; the TCRdb call, TRBD2, lacks DNA for checking. This CDR3 has 16 residues. Germline CDR1 DFQATT, CDR2 SNEGSKA (reference sequence). The CDR3 sequence: CSARDPSGSESYEQYF.

The V call is TRBV24-1, the J call TRBJ2-6; TCRdb's assignment of TRBD1 cannot be checked, as there is no DNA. Germline values: CDR1 KGHDR, CDR2 SFDVKD. The CDR3 extends over 18 amino acids. CDR3 region: CATSGVRDRASGANVLTF.

The chain links TRBV7-2 to TRBJ2-1. Germline loops: CDR1 SGHTA, CDR2 FQGNSA. The length of the CDR3 is 13 residues. The chain's CDR3 is CASSLALANEQFF. Full variable domain (remainder filled in from reference TRBV7-2 and TRBJ2-1): GAGVSQSPSNKVTEKGKDVELRCDPISGHTALYWYRQSLGQGLEFLIYFQGNSAPDKSGLPSDRFSAERTGGSVSTLTIQRTQQEDSAVYLCASSLALANEQFFGPGTRLTVL.

V usage is TRBV9 and J usage is TRBJ2-3; TCRdb outputs TRBD1, but without DNA this stays unchecked. This CDR3 region has 15 residues. Germline loops: CDR1 SGDLS, CDR2 YYNGEE. CDR3 protein: CASSAEGQTTDTQYF.

The V gene is TRBV11-2, the J gene TRBJ1-2. The length of the CDR3 is 13 residues. The germline gives CDR1 SGHAT, CDR2 FQNNGV. Here the CDR3 reads CASEEGGHYGYTF.

CDR3 sequence reads: CASSLAPTLTPYEQYF. The chain links TRBV11-1 to TRBJ2-7. Germline V gene sequence: CDR1 SGHAT, CDR2 FQDESV (reference sequence). The length of the CDR3 is 16 residues.

This CDR3 is CASSLLERGFSTDTQYF. The rearrangement joins TRBV9 to TRBJ2-3; TCRdb lists TRBD2, though no DNA is available to test this call. Germline CDR1 SGDLS, CDR2 YYNGEE. The CDR3 has 17 residues.

This sequence joins TRBV29-1 and TRBJ2-3; TCRdb gives TRBD2 as the D gene, but with no DNA this cannot be confirmed. CDR3 length equals 14 residues. Germline assignment: CDR1 SQVTM and CDR2 ANQGSEA. The CDR3 loop reads CSVTRDLSTDTQYF.

The rearrangement joins TRBV12-3 or TRBV12-4 to TRBJ2-1; TCRdb designates TRBD2, a call that cannot be tested without DNA. CDR3 size: 16 residues. The CDR3 here is CASSQATRAWDNEQFF.

V gene TRBV29-1 combines with J gene TRBJ1-2; TCRdb names TRBD1, which stays unverified in the absence of DNA. This CDR3 contains 14 residues. The V gene's germline CDR1 is SQVTM and CDR2 ANQGSEA. The CDR3 sequence is CSVESGQGAYGYTF.

The V call is TRBV29-1, the J call TRBJ2-3. The CDR3 length is 17 residues. The germline V gene encodes CDR1 SQVTM and CDR2 ANQGSEA. This chain's CDR3 is CSVEDPFDLQSTDTQYF.

The V and J genes are TRBV7-9 and TRBJ2-2; absent DNA, TCRdb's TRBD1 call cannot be checked. Germline V CDR1 and CDR2: SEHNR, FQNEAQ (reference sequence). The CDR3 consists of 15 residues. The CDR3 is CASRRDLHPTGELFF.

This chain links TRBV12-3 or TRBV12-4 with TRBJ1-5; TCRdb's assignment of TRBD1 cannot be checked, as there is no DNA. The CDR3 is 17 amino acids. CDR3 protein: CASSLKQGANSNQPQHF.